The clone carrying this T cell receptor beta chain appeared many times. Its antigen is currently unknown. Germline-derived CDR1 and CDR2 are MDHEN and SYDVKM. The CDR3 loop spans 16 amino acids. Unmatched junction bases numbered 5, after V lost 1 base and J lost 5 bases. This table comes from immunoSEQ multiplex PCR, and its TCRdb copy is limited to in-frame clones, with some not included. The sample shows hundreds of thousands of clones, around 81% of them seen only once. This record comes from a study of shared clonotypes between healthy human individuals. Each donor was a Caucasian adult residing in Nashville, Tennessee. Extraction of genomic DNA in unsorted samples used about 90 million PBMCs. Whole-study findings and limits: The authors sampled blood alone, and tissue repertoires likely differ.

This sequence originates from a woman in her thirties or forties in good health. Some clones in this sample may be carry-over from other donors' samples. The chain recombines TRBV28 with TRBJ2-2; 9 bases fit TRBD2. Sequences were obtained from PBMCs. CDR3 sequence (DNA): TGTGCCAGCAGTTTATACAGCGGGAGGAAAACCGGGGAGCTGTTTTTT. Protein sequence: CASSLYSGRKTGELFF.